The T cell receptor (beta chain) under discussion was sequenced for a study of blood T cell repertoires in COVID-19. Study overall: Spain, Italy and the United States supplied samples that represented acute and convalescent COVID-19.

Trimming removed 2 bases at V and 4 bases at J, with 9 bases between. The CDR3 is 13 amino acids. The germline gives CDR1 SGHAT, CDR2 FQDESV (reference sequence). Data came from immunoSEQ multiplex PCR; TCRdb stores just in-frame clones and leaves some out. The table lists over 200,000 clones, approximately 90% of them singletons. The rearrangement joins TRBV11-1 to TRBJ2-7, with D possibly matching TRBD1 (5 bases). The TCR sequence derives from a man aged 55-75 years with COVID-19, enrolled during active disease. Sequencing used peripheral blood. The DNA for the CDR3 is TGTGCCAGCAGCTTACAGGGTCGGTACGAGCAGTACTTC. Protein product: CASSLQGRYEQYF.